These 6 T cell receptor beta chains were all obtained from the same sample, sequenced in a study of response to subunit inactivated influenza vaccine (dated by TCRdb to between 2017 and 2018). The receptor library was made with RT-PCR. Sequencing instrument: Illumina HiSeq 2500. TCRdb reworked the public reads: Q25 trimming with fastp, MiXCR clone assembly, productive beta chains retained. Records with the same CDR3 protein are collapsed into one entry carrying the most frequent genes and DNA. The sample table holds around 480,000 distinct CDR3 sequences, of which 16% were seen once. Roughly 3.1% of the sample rests with the top ten. Sequencing was performed on CD4+ T cells sorted from PBMCs, taken less than 30 months after vaccination. Source of these receptors: a man aged 50 to 69 who received an inactivated influenza vaccine. Donor details come from another sample of the same person, matched by shared clones.

The V call is TRBV6-4, the J call TRBJ1-1; 7 nucleotides agree with TRBD1. Trimming at V came to 8 bases and at J to 3 bases, leaving 12 bases not matched to a gene. The CDR3 has 15 amino acids. Germline V gene lookup returns CDR1 MRHNA and CDR2 SNTAGT. The CDR3: CASPTKQGSDTEAFF. The CDR3 nucleotides read TGTGCCAGCCCTACTAAACAGGGGTCTGACACTGAAGCTTTCTTT.

This clonotype occurred a few times. The rearrangement links TRBV13 to TRBJ2-7; 8 bases match TRBD2. The V and J ends lost 5 bases and 12 bases, in that order; junction bases with no gene match: 12. The V gene's germline CDR1 is PRHDT and CDR2 FYEKMQ (reference sequence). This CDR3 contains 13 residues. The CDR3: CASSQGRGATSYF. In nucleotides, the CDR3 is TGTGCCAGCAGCCAGGGGCGGGGGGCCACATCGTACTTC.

V usage is TRBV7-8 and J usage is TRBJ2-2, with D perhaps being TRBD1 or TRBD2 (5 bases each). This CDR3 is 17 amino acids long. Trimming took off 1 base at V and 1 base at J, with 13 bases between the two ends. The germline V gene has CDR1 SGHVS and CDR2 FQNEAQ. The CDR3 bases are TGTGCCAGCAGCTTAGGATTGGGACCGTTGAACACCGGGGAGCTGTTTTTT. Translated: CASSLGLGPLNTGELFF.

The chain couples TRBV5-1 to TRBJ1-1; D may be TRBD1 (5 bases). CDR3 size: 16 residues. Germline V gives CDR1 SGHRS, CDR2 YFSETQ. V dropped 4 bases and J dropped 5 bases, with 21 bases sitting between them. CDR3 region: CASSIQDRPGRTEAFF. CDR3 sequence (DNA): TGCGCCAGCAGCATCCAAGACCGGCCAGGGAGGACTGAAGCTTTCTTT.

The chain links TRBV24-1 to TRBJ1-2; D remains unclear. Germline V gene lookup returns CDR1 KGHDR and CDR2 SFDVKD. The V end lost 1 base, the J end lost 6 bases, and 8 bases lay between the germline ends. The CDR3 is 13 residues long. DNA of the CDR3: TGTGCCACCAGTGATTTTTCGGGTAATGGCTACACCTTC. This encodes CATSDFSGNGYTF.

The V gene is TRBV10-3, the J gene TRBJ1-2; tentatively, D is TRBD1 (5 bases). V lost 2 bases, J lost 0 bases, and 22 bases lay in between. The CDR3 is made up of 19 amino acids. Germline V CDR1 and CDR2: ENHRY, SYGVKD. The CDR3 region is CAISERGGTLIRSNYGYTF. The CDR3 DNA sequence: TGTGCCATCAGTGAGAGAGGCGGGACCTTGATCCGTTCTAACTATGGCTACACCTTC.